Shown below are 21 T cell receptor beta chains from a single sample sequenced in a study of shared clonotypes between healthy human individuals. The protocol was immunoSEQ multiplex PCR, while the TCRdb copy is restricted to in-frame clones and leaves out a portion. The sample yields some 2.1 million clones, 85% to 95% seen once. Terminally differentiated effector memory CD45RA+ cells were excluded from the naive CD8 cells, which were CD45RO-negative and positively selected for CCR7. Source material: naive CD8+ T cells sorted from blood. Receptors were obtained from a man between 18 and 35 years old in good health.

The sample holds one count of this clone. The chain carries TRBV6-1 and TRBJ2-7; possibly TRBD1 for D (6 bases). Germline V gene data show CDR1 as MNHNS and CDR2 as SASEGT. The V and J ends lost 5 bases and 3 bases respectively, with 17 bases between them. The CDR3 has 15 amino acids. CDR3 sequence: CASSTARGYYYEQYF. The CDR3, as DNA: TGTGCCAGCAGTACAGCGAGGGGGTACTACTACGAGCAGTACTTC.

Note on this clone: A read error may account for a junction end that differs from germline. This rearrangement joins TRBV19 to TRBJ1-5; D is unclear. This CDR3 comprises 10 residues. Germline V CDR1 and CDR2: LNHDA, SQIVND (reference sequence). The DNA for the CDR3 is TGTGCCAGTAGTGGTCAGGCCCAGCATTTT. This codes for CASSGQAQHF.

The V call is TRBV6-5, the J call TRBJ1-2, with 9 bases lining up with TRBD1. Germline V lookup: CDR1 MNHEY, CDR2 SVGAGI. The CDR3 has 16 residues. Trimming took 4 bases from V and 0 from J; bases not matched to a gene: 6. The CDR3 region is CASSWDRESANYGYTF. DNA for the CDR3: TGTGCCAGCAGTTGGGACAGGGAGTCGGCTAACTATGGCTACACCTTC.

J is TRBJ2-3 and V is TRBV27; TRBD1 matches at 8 bases. The CDR3 sequence is 16 residues long. Germline V gene lookup returns CDR1 MNHEY and CDR2 SMNVEV (reference sequence). The V segment lost 6 bases and the J segment 2 bases; nucleotides outside the gene matches: 10. This chain's CDR3 is CASRRDRTGPTDTQYF. The CDR3 DNA sequence: TGTGCCAGCAGGCGCGACCGGACAGGGCCCACAGATACGCAGTATTTT.

V usage is TRBV5-6 and J usage is TRBJ1-6; weak D call: TRBD1 (5 bases). The CDR3 runs to 15 residues. Germline CDR1 is SGHDT and CDR2 is YYEEEE. V shed 2 bases and J shed 0 bases, with 6 bases lying between them. The DNA for the CDR3 is TGTGCCAGCAGCTTCGACAGCTCCTATAATTCACCCCTCCACTTT. Its translation: CASSFDSSYNSPLHF.

The chain couples TRBV7-2 to TRBJ2-7, with D possibly matching TRBD2 (5 bases). Germline assignment: CDR1 SGHTA and CDR2 FQGNSA. Trimming took 5 bases from V and 6 from J, leaving 8 bases between them. The CDR3 spans 11 residues. The CDR3 protein is CASSQEGEQYF. The CDR3 bases are TGTGCCAGCAGCCAAGAGGGCGAGCAGTACTTC.

V is TRBV10-3 and J is TRBJ1-1; D not resolved. V lost 1 base and J lost 1, with 10 bases in between. The CDR3 totals 15 residues. Germline V gives CDR1 ENHRY, CDR2 SYGVKD. The CDR3: CAISEFEYTNTEAFF. The CDR3 DNA reads TGTGCCATCAGTGAGTTCGAGTATACGAACACTGAAGCTTTCTTT.

The rearrangement links TRBV10-3 to TRBJ2-1; TRBD2 matches at 14 bases. The germline CDR1 and CDR2 sequences are ENHRY and SYGVKD. The CDR3 covers 14 residues. V lost 6 bases, J lost 6 bases, and 1 base stayed unmatched. The CDR3 protein is CAIRGTSGSNEQFF. The DNA of the CDR3 is TGTGCCATCAGAGGGACTAGCGGGAGCAATGAGCAGTTCTTC.

The V gene is TRBV30, the J gene TRBJ2-1; D is perhaps TRBD1 or TRBD2 (6 bases each). The V end was cut by 4 bases, the J end by 5 bases, with 15 bases between. The CDR3 is made up of 14 amino acids. CDR1 is GTSNPN, CDR2 SVGIG, per germline (reference sequence). The CDR3 DNA is TGTGCCTGGAACGGGGGCGGAGGGGACAATGAGCAGTTCTTC. Translating it yields CAWNGGGGDNEQFF. The variable domain in full, with the rest retrieved from reference TRBV30 and TRBJ2-1, is SQTIHQWPATLVQPVGSPLSLECTVEGTSNPNLYWYRQAAGRGLQLLFYSVGIGQISSEVPQNLSASRPQDRQFILSSKKLLLSDSGFYLCAWNGGGGDNEQFFGPGTRLTVL.

The V call is TRBV5-5, the J call TRBJ2-1; either TRBD1 or TRBD2 may fit D (5 bases each). Trimming cost V 9 bases and J 0 bases, with 16 bases left between them. Germline V gene data show CDR1 as SGHKS and CDR2 as YYEKEE (reference sequence). This CDR3 has 15 amino acids. CDR3 coding DNA: TGTGCCATGGGGCGGGCGGATTTCTCCTACAATGAGCAGTTCTTC. Encoded protein: CAMGRADFSYNEQFF.

V and J are TRBV2 and TRBJ1-2; no reliable D call. CDR3 length: 14 amino acids. Trimming removed 7 bases from V and 8 bases from J, with 20 bases in between. Germline values: CDR1 SNHLY, CDR2 FYNNEI. CDR3 residues: CASKASPTYGGYTF. The CDR3 DNA is TGTGCCAGCAAGGCCTCCCCTACTTACGGGGGCTACACCTTC.

This clone was counted only a few times. V is TRBV5-1 and J is TRBJ2-4; D not resolved. The CDR3 has 12 residues. V was trimmed by 5 bases and J by 10 bases, leaving 13 bases between them. The V gene's germline CDR1 is SGHRS and CDR2 YFSETQ. CDR3 residues: CASRGQEGIQYF. The CDR3 coding sequence is TGCGCCAGCAGGGGCCAGGAAGGTATTCAGTACTTC.

The rearrangement uses TRBV7-9 and TRBJ2-3, with D possibly TRBD2 on 5 matching bases. The CDR3 runs 15 residues. Germline V gene sequence: CDR1 SEHNR, CDR2 FQNEAQ (reference sequence). The ends were cut back, 2 bases at V and 0 bases at J, with 9 bases in the middle. CDR3 sequence reads: CASSLNSASTDTQYF. The CDR3 DNA follows: TGTGCCAGCAGCTTAAATAGCGCTAGCACAGATACGCAGTATTTT.

J is TRBJ2-3 and V is TRBV4-3, with TRBD2 matching 15 bases. The J segment lost 6 bases and the V segment lost 0 bases, leaving 16 bases of the junction unmatched. CDR3 length equals 21 residues. Germline-derived CDR1 and CDR2 are LGHNA and YSLEER. The CDR3 sequence: CASSQDGAGLAGGPGWDTQYF. As DNA, the CDR3 is TGCGCCAGCAGCCAAGATGGCGCCGGACTAGCGGGAGGGCCGGGGTGGGATACGCAGTATTTT.

This chain uses TRBV7-9 with TRBJ1-4; D is uncertain. Germline V gives CDR1 SEHNR, CDR2 FQNEAQ (reference sequence). The CDR3 runs 16 residues. The V gene lost 3 bases and the J gene lost 7 bases, with 18 bases spanning the gap. CDR3 in amino acids: CASSLGRDRRGEKLFF. Here the CDR3 DNA reads TGTGCCAGCAGCTTGGGTCGTGATCGGAGAGGTGAAAAACTGTTTTTT.

The CDR3 DNA is TGCGCCAGCAGCTTCGTAGCGGGGCACCAAGAGACCCAGTACTTC. Protein product: CASSFVAGHQETQYF. The rearrangement links TRBV10-2 to TRBJ2-5; 8 nucleotides line up with TRBD2. The V and J ends lost 6 bases and 0 bases, in that order; junction bases with no gene match: 6. The CDR3 runs to 15 residues. Germline CDR1 WSHSY, CDR2 SAAADI.

The chain joins TRBV28 to TRBJ2-3; 10 positions match TRBD1. The ends lost 6 bases at V and 2 bases at J; junction bases unmatched: 5. From germline, CDR1 is MDHEN and CDR2 SYDVKM. The CDR3 is 15 amino acids. CDR3 DNA: TGTGCCAGCAGCAAAGGACAGGGGGTCACAGATACGCAGTATTTT. Encoded protein: CASSKGQGVTDTQYF.

This chain links TRBV4-1 with TRBJ2-7, with D hard to call. The CDR3 runs to 13 residues. Trimming left V 1 base short and J 6 bases short, with 10 bases between. Germline V gene sequence: CDR1 MGHRA, CDR2 YSYEKL. CDR3 region: CASSQVIALEQYF. DNA for the CDR3: TGCGCCAGCAGCCAAGTAATTGCGCTCGAGCAGTACTTC.

The chain carries TRBV6-5 and TRBJ2-7; D is perhaps TRBD2 (6 bases). Germline CDR1 and CDR2: MNHEY and SVGAGI. Trimming left V 2 bases short and J 2 bases short, with 16 bases between. The CDR3 loop spans 16 amino acids. CDR3 nucleotide sequence: TGTGCCAGCAGTTACCCAACGGGGACTGGGACCTACGAGCAGTACTTC. It translates to CASSYPTGTGTYEQYF.

With respect to this clone: Other DNA sequences from this sample encode an identical CDR3 as well. V and J are TRBV10-2 and TRBJ1-2, with 7 bases aligning to TRBD1. Trimming removed 3 bases from V and 4 bases from J; junction bases left unmatched: 2. CDR1 and CDR2 (germline): WSHSY, SAAADI. This CDR3 is built from 13 residues. CDR3 in DNA: TGCGCCAGCAGTGAAGGGGGCTTCTATGGCTACACCTTC. Its protein is CASSEGGFYGYTF.

This chain links TRBV2 with TRBJ1-6; possible D gene TRBD1, 6 bases. CDR3 length: 13 residues. The V gene lost 5 bases and the J gene lost 9 bases, with 11 bases spanning the gap. Germline V gives CDR1 SNHLY, CDR2 FYNNEI. In nucleotides, the CDR3 is TGTGCCAGCAGTCCGGGGGCCGGTTCACCCCTCCACTTT. Protein: CASSPGAGSPLHF.